This TCR beta chain appears in the sequencing data of a study of T cell changes during pregnancy in multiple sclerosis. Some clones are missing from TCRdb's copy, which holds only in-frame ones; the method was immunoSEQ multiplex PCR. The sample contains tens of thousands of clones, about 85% of which appear only once. The receptor was isolated from a female donor with multiple sclerosis, enrolled in a pregnancy study. Material: peripheral blood, obtained before pregnancy.

Written as DNA, the CDR3 is TGTGCCAGTAGGGGCAGGGTAGATACGCAGTATTTT. Protein: CASRGRVDTQYF. The chain is built from TRBV19 and TRBJ2-3; a weak D match, TRBD1 (5 bases). The CDR3 spans 12 residues. Germline CDR1 reads LNHDA; CDR2 reads SQIVND (reference sequence). V was clipped by 6 bases and J by 5 bases, with 9 bases between them.